These 13 T cell receptor beta chains were all obtained from the same sample, sequenced in a study of blood T cell repertoires in COVID-19. Data came from immunoSEQ multiplex PCR; TCRdb stores just in-frame clones and leaves some out. The sample has tens of thousands of clones, 87% seen once. The sequencing sample was made of peripheral blood. The receptors shown here come from a human donor in a cohort sampled during active COVID-19.

The chain combines TRBV28 with TRBJ1-3; weak D call: TRBD1 (5 bases). Per the germline V gene, CDR1 is MDHEN and CDR2 is SYDVKM. V was cut by 6 bases and J by 6 bases, with 18 bases left in between. The CDR3 runs to 15 residues. The chain's CDR3 is CASSLIPGSENTIYF. The DNA of the CDR3 is TGTGCCAGCAGCCTAATACCAGGGTCGGAAAACACCATATATTTT.

This chain connects TRBV20-1 to TRBJ2-3; D is unclear. Germline CDR1 and CDR2: DFQATT and SNEGSKA (reference sequence). With 3 bases removed from V and 2 bases from J, the gap between germline ends came to 6 bases. The CDR3 is 12 amino acids. The chain's CDR3 is CSASTFTDTQYF. The CDR3 DNA is TGCAGTGCTAGTACTTTCACAGATACGCAGTATTTT.

V gene TRBV4-3 combines with J gene TRBJ1-3, with 7 bases matching TRBD1. Trimming removed 0 bases from V and 2 bases from J; junction bases left unmatched: 4. The CDR3 covers 16 residues. Germline V lookup: CDR1 LGHNA, CDR2 YSLEER. The chain's CDR3 is CASSQETGNPGNTIYF. The DNA of the CDR3 is TGCGCCAGCAGCCAAGAGACAGGGAATCCTGGAAACACCATATATTTT.

This clone occurred a few times. The chain combines TRBV7-2 with TRBJ2-3; 7 bases fit TRBD2. Germline V gene lookup returns CDR1 SGHTA and CDR2 FQGNSA. This CDR3 contains 18 residues. J lost 2 bases, V lost 2 bases, and 13 bases had no gene match. DNA for the CDR3: TGTGCCAGCAGCTTAAACTCACGGCGGGGGAGAATCACAGATACGCAGTATTTT. Translation gives CASSLNSRRGRITDTQYF.

This clone has just a few counts. This chain links TRBV5-1 with TRBJ1-6, with 8 bases aligning to TRBD1. Germline CDR1 reads SGHRS; CDR2 reads YFSETQ. This CDR3 is built from 15 residues. Unmatched junction bases numbered 7, after V lost 3 bases and J lost 8 bases. As DNA, the CDR3 is TGCGCCAGCAGCTCTCCAGAGACAGGGGATTCACCCCTCCACTTT. It yields the protein CASSSPETGDSPLHF.

This clone appeared a single time. This chain joins TRBV5-4 and TRBJ2-7; 8 bases map to TRBD2. The CDR3 has 16 residues. V lost 0 bases, J lost 0 bases, and 5 bases stayed unmatched. In germline, CDR1 is SGHNT, CDR2 YYREEE (reference sequence). CDR3 sequence (DNA): TGTGCCAGCAGCTTGGTTTTAGCGGGGAGCTCCTACGAGCAGTACTTC. Translation gives CASSLVLAGSSYEQYF.

The CDR3 DNA reads TGTGCCAGCAGCAAACGGGCGGGACAGGGGCAAGAACTGTTTTTT. Translated, it gives CASSKRAGQGQELFF. The rearrangement uses TRBV21-1 and TRBJ1-4; the table's D call, TRBD1, was not checked against the DNA. TRBV21-1 is a documented pseudogene. CDR3 length: 15 amino acids.

The V call is TRBV24-1, the J call TRBJ2-3, with 7 nucleotides matching TRBD2. Germline values: CDR1 KGHDR, CDR2 SFDVKD. CDR3 size: 15 residues. V shed 9 bases and J 4 bases; nucleotides not matched to a gene: 12. CDR3 region: CATALRRGESDTQYF. In DNA form, the CDR3 reads TGTGCCACCGCCCTGAGACGGGGGGAATCAGATACGCAGTATTTT.

V gene TRBV7-8 combines with J gene TRBJ2-1, with a tentative D call TRBD2 (5 bases). The CDR3 is 16 amino acids. Per germline, CDR1 SGHVS and CDR2 FQNEAQ. With 1 base removed from V and 4 bases from J, the gap between germline ends came to 14 bases. CDR3 loop: CASSLVGRLIYNEQFF. CDR3 bases: TGTGCCAGCAGCTTAGTTGGCAGACTAATTTACAATGAGCAGTTCTTC. Full variable domain (outside the CDR3, taken from reference TRBV7-8 and TRBJ2-1): GAGVSQSPRYKVAKRGQDVALRCDPISGHVSLFWYQQALGQGPEFLTYFQNEAQLDKSGLPSDRFFAERPEGSVSTLKIQRTQQEDSAVYLCASSLVGRLIYNEQFFGPGTRLTVL.

Here the CDR3 reads CASSFKRGGTTDTQYF. CDR3 in DNA: TGTGCCAGCAGCTTTAAGCGGGGGGGGACCACAGATACGCAGTATTTT. The V call is TRBV5-4, the J call TRBJ2-3; 10 bases map to TRBD2. Germline V gene sequence: CDR1 SGHNT, CDR2 YYREEE (reference sequence). This CDR3 region has 16 residues. After removal of 2 bases from V and 2 bases from J, the junction contained 5 bases not matched to a gene.

The chain combines TRBV7-2 with TRBJ2-7, with 10 positions matching TRBD1. CDR1 and CDR2 (germline): SGHTA, FQGNSA. V gave up 5 bases and J gave up 4 bases; unmatched junction bases: 11. There are 16 residues in the CDR3. CDR3 DNA: TGTGCCAGCAGCGCCGACAGGGGGCTACGTATTTACGAGCAGTACTTC. Residues: CASSADRGLRIYEQYF.

V gene TRBV4-1 combines with J gene TRBJ1-2, with D tentatively TRBD1 (5 bases). The V gene's germline CDR1 is MGHRA and CDR2 YSYEKL. V lost 0 bases, J lost 8 bases, and 13 bases lay in between. The CDR3 is made up of 14 amino acids. The CDR3 DNA follows: TGCGCCAGCAGCCAAGATAGGGGACTCGGAGGCTACACCTTC. It yields the protein CASSQDRGLGGYTF.

The chain employs TRBV5-4 and TRBJ1-4; 7 positions agree with TRBD1. The junction had 6 bases not matched to a gene; V was cut back by 0 bases and J by 7 bases. Per germline, CDR1 SGHNT and CDR2 YYREEE (reference sequence). There are 15 residues in the CDR3. CDR3 nucleotides: TGTGCCAGCAGCTTGGGTGACAGGGAGGCTGAAAAACTGTTTTTT. As protein: CASSLGDREAEKLFF.